This T cell receptor beta chain was documented in a study of blood T cell repertoires in COVID-19. Study-wide background: Whether acute or convalescent, the COVID-19 samples came from the United States, Italy and Spain. The cDNA or gDNA used as material had been derived from T cells, B-cell-depleted T cells, or PBMCs.

This CDR3 spans 15 amino acids. Per the germline V gene, CDR1 is KGHSH and CDR2 is LQKENI. V lost 1 base, J lost 4 bases, and 13 bases lay in between. TCRdb's table, derived via immunoSEQ multiplex PCR, lists solely in-frame clones and lacks some. Of tens of thousands of clones listed, roughly 84% are singletons. This chain joins TRBV18 and TRBJ1-2; D perhaps matches TRBD1 (5 bases). Sequencing was performed on peripheral blood. The clonotype comes from a man of 80 years or more with active or convalescent COVID-19. CDR3 DNA sequence: TGTGCCAGCTCACCACAGGCAGGGTGGGTCTATGGCTACACCTTC. Translating it yields CASSPQAGWVYGYTF.